What follows is one T cell receptor (beta chain) and its context. The sample belongs to a study of T cell changes during pregnancy in multiple sclerosis. Here immunoSEQ multiplex PCR was the method, and the copy in TCRdb shows in-frame clones only, minus some. The data hold over 50,000 clones, with 88% observed a single time. Sequenced here: CD4+ T cells from peripheral blood mononuclear cells, sampled in the third trimester of pregnancy. The TCR was taken from a female donor with multiple sclerosis, enrolled in a pregnancy study.

CDR3 loop: CASSQNYEQYF. The CDR3 bases are TGTGCCAGCAGCCAGAACTACGAGCAGTACTTC. The V call is TRBV5-6, the J call TRBJ2-7; no clear D. This CDR3 is built from 11 residues. Germline V CDR1 and CDR2: SGHDT, YYEEEE. The V gene lost 4 bases and the J gene lost 3 bases, with 5 bases spanning the gap.